This T cell receptor (beta chain) was sequenced for a study of monozygotic twins with inflammatory bowel disease. Following a re-call of the 5' RACE reads, TCRdb has one entry per CDR3 protein and lacks DNA. Its listing shows about 300,000 distinct CDR3 sequences. The germline V gene has CDR1 KGHDR and CDR2 SFDVKD. The CDR3 is 16 amino acids. This receptor was identified in a human donor with ulcerative colitis or Crohn's disease, or a healthy co-twin of an affected twin (not recorded which). The chain uses TRBV24-1 and TRBJ2-1; TCRdb selects TRBD1, and the lack of DNA leaves this call unchecked. Material for sequencing was blood. The CDR3 loop reads CATSDFPGQGSVEQFF.